This T cell receptor beta chain was obtained from a study (dated by TCRdb to the mid-2010s). Library method: RT-PCR. TCRdb records Illumina MiSeq as the sequencer. Using fastp at Q25 and MiXCR, TCRdb reprocessed the public reads and kept productive beta chains. A single entry per CDR3 protein holds the most common genes and DNA from its merged rows. The sample table contains hundreds of thousands of distinct CDR3 sequences; only one count was recorded for approximately 14% of them. Clones ranked in the top ten supply 3.6% of the sample. The CDR3 sequence holds 15 residues, the cysteine and phenylalanine included. The entry retains the CDR3 DNA only, 45 bases that are in frame from base 1. Taken from the germline V gene, the CDR1 and CDR2 loops are SGHTA and FQGNSA. Relative to germline, V is 4 bases shorter and J is 2 bases shorter, with 11 bases between their ends. A note on this clonotype: This clone's antigen is unknown. No much larger clone is present one base from it, and per-base qualities are unavailable.

The sequence links TRBV7-2 to TRBJ2-2; possibly the D gene is TRBD2, per 5 matching bases. Material: memory CD4+ T cells from blood. The TCR sequence derives from a female donor in good health, serving as a healthy control. At the DNA level, the sequence is TGTGCCAGCAGCTCCCGGAGGTCTAACACCGGGGAGCTGTTTTTT. It is translated as CASSSRRSNTGELFF.